One sample yielded the 25 T cell receptor beta chains listed below, sequenced in a study of blood T cell repertoires in COVID-19 (TCRdb year 2020). The library was obtained by the immunoSEQ multiplex PCR assay. The source is immuneACCESS, and TCRdb retained only in-frame sequences with V and J called. Part of the clones is not carried over; for the studies checked, unresolved V genes explain less than half of this, and the remainder is unexplained. The sample has approximately 150,000 clones on record, more than 85% of them singletons. Jointly, the top ten make up roughly 1.2% of the sample. The specimen sequenced was PBMCs or T cells enriched from blood (not recorded which). The receptors shown here come from a human donor with acute COVID-19. The donor label of this sample is uncertain.

The chain couples TRBV19 to TRBJ2-3, with 7 positions matching TRBD1. The V and J ends lost 10 bases and 0 bases, in that order; junction bases with no gene match: 7. This CDR3 has 14 amino acids. Germline CDR1 reads LNHDA; CDR2 reads SQIVND (reference sequence). The CDR3 nucleotides are TGTGCCACCGGGAACAGGGGCAGCACAGATACGCAGTATTTT. This encodes CATGNRGSTDTQYF.

This clone was counted a few times. CDR3 sequence reads: CASSKIPGQSNTGELFF. The CDR3 nucleotides are TGTGCCAGCAGCAAAATACCGGGACAGAGTAACACCGGGGAGCTGTTTTTT. The chain combines TRBV7-7 with TRBJ2-2; TRBD1 matches at 7 bases. After removal of 5 bases from V and 2 bases from J, the junction contained 11 bases not matched to a gene. The CDR3 covers 17 residues. CDR1 is SSHAT and CDR2 is FNYEAQ in the germline V gene (reference sequence).

The chain employs TRBV29-1 and TRBJ1-3; D call uncertain. The CDR3 totals 13 residues. Trimming cost V 4 bases and J 2 bases, with 9 bases left between them. Germline-derived CDR1 and CDR2 are SQVTM and ANQGSEA. The CDR3 bases are TGCAGCGTTGCTGTGTCGGCTGGAAACACCATATATTTT. This gives the protein CSVAVSAGNTIYF. Full variable domain (missing parts from reference TRBV29-1 and TRBJ1-3): SAVISQKPSRDICQRGTSLTIQCQVDSQVTMMFWYRQQPGQSLTLIATANQGSEATYESGFVIDKFPISRPNLTFSTLTVSNMSPEDSSIYLCSVAVSAGNTIYFGEGSWLTVV.

The table lists this clone with a few counts. The chain has TRBV7-3 and TRBJ2-5; D unresolved. Per the germline V gene, CDR1 is SGHTA and CDR2 is FQGTGA. V shed 0 bases and J shed 2 bases, with 7 bases lying between them. The length of the CDR3 is 14 residues. CDR3 sequence reads: CASSLTGRQETQYF. The CDR3, as DNA: TGTGCCAGCAGCTTAACGGGCAGACAAGAGACCCAGTACTTC.

DNA of the CDR3: TGTGCCAGCAGAATTCGGGACAGGAACTACAATGAGCAGTTCTTC. Its protein is CASRIRDRNYNEQFF. The chain couples TRBV6-5 to TRBJ2-1, with 8 bases lining up with TRBD1. Trimming cost V 6 bases and J 3 bases; bases outside gene matches: 7. The CDR3 has 15 residues. Germline CDR1 reads MNHEY; CDR2 reads SVGAGI.

V gene TRBV4-2 combines with J gene TRBJ1-6; D call uncertain. Germline V gene data show CDR1 as LGHNA and CDR2 as YNFKEQ. V was pared by 1 base and J by 10 bases, with 11 bases between. The CDR3 loop spans 14 amino acids. DNA of the CDR3: TGTGCCAGCAGCCAAGTGGATCCCGGGTCACCCCTCCACTTT. Its protein product is CASSQVDPGSPLHF.

V gene TRBV9 combines with J gene TRBJ1-3; 7 positions match TRBD1. With 6 bases clipped from V and 1 base from J, the junction kept 10 bases outside the gene matches. The CDR3 has 16 residues. From germline, CDR1 is SGDLS and CDR2 YYNGEE. CDR3 protein: CASTPWDSLSGNTIYF. The CDR3, as DNA: TGTGCCAGCACCCCCTGGGACAGCCTTTCTGGAAACACCATATATTTT.

With regard to this clone: Additional DNA sequences in this sample encode the identical CDR3. The chain combines TRBV7-9 with TRBJ1-4; a weak D match, TRBD1 (5 bases). Looked up from germline, CDR1 is SEHNR and CDR2 is FQNEAQ (reference sequence). This CDR3 has 14 amino acids. Trimming pared 1 base from V and 2 bases from J, leaving 5 bases between. The CDR3 region is CASSLGGTNEKLFF. CDR3 DNA: TGTGCCAGCAGCTTAGGGGGCACTAATGAAAAACTGTTTTTT. The variable domain in full, completed from reference TRBV7-9 and TRBJ1-4, reads DTGVSQNPRHKITKRGQNVTFRCDPISEHNRLYWYRQTLGQGPEFLTYFQNEAQLEKSRLLSDRFSAERPKGSFSTLEIQRTEQGDSAMYLCASSLGGTNEKLFFGSGTQLSVL.

The V gene is TRBV6-5, the J gene TRBJ1-6; 11 bases agree with TRBD1. Losses at the gene ends were 4 bases for V and 10 bases for J; bases not matched to a gene: 6. The germline V gene encodes CDR1 MNHEY and CDR2 SVGAGI. The CDR3 loop spans 15 amino acids. CDR3 sequence: CASSSGTGGRSPLHF. In DNA, the CDR3 is TGTGCCAGCAGTTCCGGGACAGGGGGGCGATCACCCCTCCACTTT.

This chain joins TRBV6-5 and TRBJ1-2; D call uncertain. This CDR3 spans 15 amino acids. CDR1 and CDR2 (germline): MNHEY, SVGAGI. V was pared by 8 bases and J by 1 base, with 17 bases between. The CDR3 protein is CASAWGGGDNYGYTF. CDR3 DNA: TGTGCCAGCGCTTGGGGAGGAGGAGATAACTATGGCTACACCTTC.

The genes are TRBV7-2 and TRBJ2-3; 10 nucleotides align to TRBD2. This CDR3 contains 16 residues. The germline V gene encodes CDR1 SGHTA and CDR2 FQGNSA. The junction had 10 bases not matched to a gene; V was cut back by 1 base and J by 9 bases. The CDR3 sequence is CASSLEGSGGAGTQYF. In DNA, the CDR3 is TGTGCCAGCAGCTTAGAGGGCAGCGGGGGGGCCGGCACGCAGTATTTT.

The V gene is TRBV6-5, the J gene TRBJ1-6; 8 bases match TRBD1. Trimming at V came to 7 bases and at J to 9 bases, leaving 8 bases not matched to a gene. The CDR3 has 14 amino acids. CDR1 is MNHEY and CDR2 is SVGAGI in the germline V gene. Written as DNA, the CDR3 is TGTGCCAGCACCCCCGACGACAGGGGTTCACCCCTCCACTTT. Its translation is CASTPDDRGSPLHF.

The J gene is TRBJ1-1, the V gene TRBV19, with D hard to call. The CDR3 length is 12 residues. CDR1 and CDR2 from the germline V gene are LNHDA and SQIVND (reference sequence). V gave up 9 bases and J gave up 5 bases, with 13 bases separating them. For the CDR3, the DNA is TGTGCCAGCATTCTAGGAAGGACTGAAGCTTTCTTT. This sequence encodes CASILGRTEAFF.

This clone was recorded once. The V call is TRBV5-8, the J call TRBJ2-7; 8 nucleotides agree with TRBD2. CDR1 is SGHTS, CDR2 YDEGEE, per germline. The ends lost 10 bases at V and 3 bases at J; junction bases unmatched: 6. This CDR3 spans 12 amino acids. CDR3 DNA sequence: TGTGCCGGGCGGGGGGTCCACTACGAGCAGTACTTC. It is translated as CAGRGVHYEQYF.

This clone has a handful of counts. The J gene is TRBJ2-3, the V gene TRBV11-2, with TRBD1 matching 10 bases. The junction had 15 bases not matched to a gene; V was cut back by 6 bases and J by 6 bases. CDR3 length: 17 amino acids. Germline CDR1 and CDR2: SGHAT and FQNNGV. The CDR3 protein is CASRVPGQGKAMDTQYF. CDR3 bases: TGTGCCAGCAGGGTCCCGGGACAGGGGAAGGCCATGGATACGCAGTATTTT.

The rearrangement uses TRBV4-1 and TRBJ1-4; D gene uncertain. The germline V gene has CDR1 MGHRA and CDR2 YSYEKL. V lost 5 bases to trimming and J lost 2 bases, with 12 bases between them. The CDR3 runs 15 residues. The CDR3 nucleotides read TGCGCCAGCAGCTCCGGGATTTCGACTAATGAAAAACTGTTTTTT. The encoded protein is CASSSGISTNEKLFF.

The chain has TRBV18 and TRBJ1-6, with D uncertain. Trimming pared 6 bases from V and 7 bases from J, leaving 13 bases between. CDR3 length: 14 residues. In germline, CDR1 is KGHSH, CDR2 LQKENI. Here the CDR3 DNA reads TGTGCCAGCTCCCTTGGGGAGGGAAATTCACCCCTCCACTTT. It codes for CASSLGEGNSPLHF.

The rearrangement joins TRBV6-5 to TRBJ2-3; unclear D gene. Trimming took 6 bases from V and 2 from J, leaving 12 bases between them. The CDR3 sequence is 14 residues long. Germline V gives CDR1 MNHEY, CDR2 SVGAGI. In DNA form, the CDR3 reads TGTGCCAGCAGGACTCCTGCCAACACAGATACGCAGTATTTT. Protein sequence: CASRTPANTDTQYF.

This sequence joins TRBV3-1 (or the pseudogene TRBV3-2) and TRBJ2-1; the match to TRBD2 covers 14 bases. The CDR3 is 16 amino acids. In germline, CDR1 is LGHDT, CDR2 YNNKEL (reference sequence). With V trimmed by 7 bases and J by 0 bases, 2 bases remained unmatched. The CDR3: CASTGTSGGSYNEQFF. The CDR3 DNA reads as TGTGCCAGCACCGGGACTAGCGGGGGCTCCTACAATGAGCAGTTCTTC.

The V call is TRBV6-2 or TRBV6-3, the J call TRBJ2-3, with D tentatively TRBD2 (5 bases). The CDR3 contains 19 residues. Germline V CDR1 and CDR2: MNHEY, SVGEGT. Between the trimmed V and J ends, which lost 2 bases and 0 bases, there was a span of 21 bases. CDR3 amino acids: CASSYPALSQEVSTDTQYF. CDR3 nucleotide sequence: TGTGCCAGCAGTTACCCCGCTCTCTCCCAGGAGGTAAGCACAGATACGCAGTATTTT.

The V call is TRBV5-1, the J call TRBJ2-1; tentative D call: TRBD2 (6 bases). Germline values: CDR1 SGHRS, CDR2 YFSETQ. Trimming shortened V by 0 bases and J by 7 bases, and 17 bases separated the two germline ends. The CDR3 contains 16 residues. The CDR3 bases are TGCGCCAGCAGCTTGGGGGCGGGATCCGTGGTTAATGAGCAGTTCTTC. Translating gives CASSLGAGSVVNEQFF.

The rearrangement uses TRBV15 and TRBJ2-2; 9 bases agree with TRBD1. The germline gives CDR1 LNHNV, CDR2 YYDKDF (reference sequence). The CDR3 totals 15 residues. V shed 6 bases and J 4 bases; nucleotides not matched to a gene: 6. In DNA form, the CDR3 reads TGTGCCACCAGGAGACAGGGGGATGTCACCGGGGAGCTGTTTTTT. Translated: CATRRQGDVTGELFF.

The gene calls are TRBV19 and TRBJ1-2; 12 positions match TRBD1. This CDR3 region has 15 residues. The germline gives CDR1 LNHDA, CDR2 SQIVND (reference sequence). Trimming cost V 5 bases and J 8 bases; bases outside gene matches: 9. This CDR3 is CASSSPGQGAPGYTF. Written as DNA, the CDR3 is TGTGCCAGTAGTTCGCCGGGACAGGGGGCGCCCGGCTACACCTTC.

The chain couples TRBV6-2 or TRBV6-3 to TRBJ1-3; D unclear. Germline values: CDR1 MNHEY, CDR2 SVGEGT. The ends were cut back, 4 bases at V and 0 bases at J, with 19 bases in the middle. This CDR3 has 18 residues. This CDR3 reads CASSSPFRRTSSGNTIYF. The CDR3 region has the DNA TGTGCCAGCAGTTCCCCGTTTCGGAGGACCTCCTCTGGAAACACCATATATTTT.

The V call is TRBV24-1, the J call TRBJ2-3; perhaps TRBD1 as D (5 bases). The ends were cut back, 3 bases at V and 9 bases at J, with 12 bases in the middle. The CDR3 has 13 residues. Per the germline V gene, CDR1 is KGHDR and CDR2 is SFDVKD. This CDR3 is CATSDRIRETQYF. The CDR3 nucleotides read TGTGCCACCAGTGATCGCATCAGGGAAACGCAGTATTTT.